The rows below give T cell receptor beta chains drawn from one sample of a study of cytomegalovirus exposure and HLA in healthy donors. The repertoire was sequenced with immunoSEQ multiplex PCR; TCRdb's copy has only in-frame clones and lacks some. The repertoire holds some 140,000 clones, about 80% seen once, with less than 1.5% in the top ten. The specimen was PBMCs. The source of these receptors is a male donor in good health and CMV-seropositive. The CDR3 runs from the conserved cysteine through the conserved F or W. The D gene is left open where the match is weak. A row's size may be missing; if present it is once, few, many or a size class.

TRBV7-9	TRBJ2-5	18	.	.	TGTGCCAGCACTTCCCAGCGAGCCCGGATAGTTGGCGAAGAGACCCAGTACTTC	CASTSQRARIVGEETQYF
TRBV5-1	TRBJ1-4	14	.	.	TGCGCCAGCAGCTTGACCAGGGGTAATGAAAAACTGTTTTTT	CASSLTRGNEKLFF
TRBV11-2	TRBJ1-5	15	few	.	TGTGCCAGCAGCCTGGTTGGCTCGAGCAATCAGCCCCAGCATTTT	CASSLVGSSNQPQHF
TRBV4-3	TRBJ2-7	15	.	TRBD1	TGCGCCAGCAGCCCAGCGAGGACAGGCCCCTACGAGCAGTACTTC	CASSPARTGPYEQYF
TRBV19	TRBJ2-7	14	.	.	TGTGCCAGTAGTGAGGCAGGGCCCCCCTACGAGCAGTACTTC	CASSEAGPPYEQYF
TRBV6-1	TRBJ2-1	12	few	.	TGTGCCAGCTCTATTCAAGACAGGATTGTGTTCTTC	CASSIQDRIVFF
TRBV5-1	TRBJ1-4	16	.	.	TGCGCCAGCAGCCAGGCAGCTTATGCAACTAATGAAAAACTGTTTTTT	CASSQAAYATNEKLFF
TRBV5-1	TRBJ2-7	14	.	TRBD2	TGCGCCAGCAGCGTCTCTAGCGGGGCCTACGAGCAGTACTTC	CASSVSSGAYEQYF
TRBV5-4	TRBJ2-3	16	.	TRBD2	TGTGCCAGCAGCTTGGTAGGAGCGGGGGAAGCAGATACGCAGTATTTT	CASSLVGAGEADTQYF
TRBV27	TRBJ2-6	16	.	.	TGTGCCAGCAGTGATACCGGGGGCTCTGGGGCCAACGTCCTGACTTTC	CASSDTGGSGANVLTF
TRBV6-6	TRBJ1-3	15	.	.	TGTGCCAGCAGTTACGGGCCGGGGGCTGGAAACACCATATATTTT	CASSYGPGAGNTIYF
TRBV9	TRBJ1-4	18	once	TRBD1	TGTGCCAGCAGCTCACTGGACAGGGGCCGCGGCGGCCTGGAAAAACTGTTTTTT	CASSSLDRGRGGLEKLFF
TRBV25-1	TRBJ1-6	16	.	TRBD1	TGTGCCAGCAGTGAAATCACAGGGGGCAGTAATTCACCCCTCCACTTT	CASSEITGGSNSPLHF
TRBV19	TRBJ1-1	14	.	.	TGTGCCAGTCAACTACTACCGGGTGGCACTGAAGCTTTCTTT	CASQLLPGGTEAFF
TRBV7-2	TRBJ2-3	14	once	TRBD2	TGTGCCAGCAGATTAGCGGGAGGGGGAGATACGCAGTATTTT	CASRLAGGGDTQYF
TRBV9	TRBJ1-6	14	.	.	TGTGCCAGCAGCGCTGGGGACACCCATTCACCCCTCCACTTT	CASSAGDTHSPLHF
TRBV10-3	TRBJ1-4	13	.	TRBD1	TGTGCCACCTCCGGGACAGGGGTTGAAAAACTGTTTTTT	CATSGTGVEKLFF
TRBV2	TRBJ2-4	18	.	TRBD1	TGTGCCAGCAGAAAAACCGGGACAGGGAGTATACGGGAACACATTCAGTACTTC	CASRKTGTGSIREHIQYF
TRBV19	TRBJ2-1	12	.	.	TGTGCCAGTACCACCCCGGGGGATGAGCAGTTCTTC	CASTTPGDEQFF
TRBV4-1	TRBJ1-5	16	.	TRBD1	TGCGCCAGCAGCCAAGACCCAGTAGGGGGCATTCAGCCCCAGCATTTT	CASSQDPVGGIQPQHF
TRBV9	TRBJ2-5	18	.	TRBD2	TGTGCCAGCAGCGTGAATCCATTCCCGGCTAGCGGCCAAGAGACCCAGTACTTC	CASSVNPFPASGQETQYF
TRBV2	TRBJ2-7	13	.	TRBD2	TGTGCCAGCAGTGACTGGACTAGCAGCGAGCAGTACTTC	CASSDWTSSEQYF
TRBV4-1	TRBJ2-7	15	.	TRBD2	TGCGCCAGCAGCTTTCGGGACTACGGATCCTACGAGCAGTACTTC	CASSFRDYGSYEQYF
TRBV11-2	TRBJ2-3	16	.	TRBD2	TGTGCCAGCAGCTTAGCGTTAGCGGGGGGCACAGATACGCAGTATTTT	CASSLALAGGTDTQYF
TRBV6-5	TRBJ1-1	14	.	.	TGTGCCAGCAGTTACTCCTCCAGGAACACTGAAGCTTTCTTT	CASSYSSRNTEAFF
TRBV7-3	TRBJ2-2	13	.	.	TGTGCCAGCAGCTTAGAGGACACCGGGGAGCTGTTTTTT	CASSLEDTGELFF
TRBV7-8	TRBJ2-7	15	.	.	TGTGCCAGCAGCTTACAGGGCAGGGTGGTCTACGAGCAGTACTTC	CASSLQGRVVYEQYF
TRBV27	TRBJ2-7	14	.	TRBD1	TGTGCCAGCAGTCCAATGGACAGGAACTACGAGCAGTACTTC	CASSPMDRNYEQYF
TRBV13	TRBJ2-2	16	.	TRBD2	TGTGCCAGCAGCCTGCGACTAGCGGCAATCACCGGGGAGCTGTTTTTT	CASSLRLAAITGELFF
TRBV11-2	TRBJ1-5	17	.	TRBD1	TGTGCCAGCAGCTTAGACACAGGGGGCGGGTTCAATCAGCCCCAGCATTTT	CASSLDTGGGFNQPQHF
TRBV4-1	TRBJ2-7	17	once	.	TGCGCCAGCAGCCAAGCGGTCGGAGGGGGCGGCTCCTACGAGCAGTACTTC	CASSQAVGGGGSYEQYF
TRBV5-6	TRBJ2-1	18	few	TRBD2	TGTGCCAGCAGTTCGGGGGGACAACCGGGACTAGCCCGGAATGAGCAGTTCTTC	CASSSGGQPGLARNEQFF
TRBV5-6	TRBJ2-7	12	.	.	TGTGCCAGCGGCTCTACAGGGTACGAGCAGTACTTC	CASGSTGYEQYF
TRBV28	TRBJ2-2	15	.	.	TGTGCCAGCAGTTCCGGGACTCCCTACACCGGGGAGCTGTTTTTT	CASSSGTPYTGELFF
TRBV27	TRBJ1-2	12	.	.	TGTGCCAGCAGTTCTAGGCAGGGCGGCTACACCTTC	CASSSRQGGYTF
TRBV28	TRBJ2-2	16	.	TRBD1	TGTGCCAGCAGTTTGCCTAAAACAGGGGCCACCGGGGAGCTGTTTTTT	CASSLPKTGATGELFF
TRBV5-8	TRBJ1-2	15	.	.	TGTGCCAGCAGCTTGCGTTTGCAGGGAACGTATGGCTACACCTTC	CASSLRLQGTYGYTF
TRBV7-9	TRBJ2-7	13	.	.	TGTGCCAGCAGCTTAACGGCACCCGGACTCCAGGACTTC	CASSLTAPGLQDF
TRBV19	TRBJ2-1	15	.	TRBD2	TGTGCCAGTAGTATAAGGACTAGCGGGATAAATGAGCAGTTCTTC	CASSIRTSGINEQFF
TRBV5-1	TRBJ1-1	16	.	.	TGCGCCAGCAGCTTGGGGACAGACTTATCCTACACTGAAGCTTTCTTT	CASSLGTDLSYTEAFF
TRBV19	TRBJ2-2	17	.	.	TGTGCCAGTAGCCTTTCCCCGGACAGCGCGAACACCGGGGAGCTGTTTTTT	CASSLSPDSANTGELFF
TRBV28	TRBJ2-7	20	.	TRBD2	TGTGCCAGCAGTTTTAGTTTAGGCTCCCCGAACCTAGCGGAGACCTACGAGCAGTACTTC	CASSFSLGSPNLAETYEQYF
TRBV27	TRBJ1-2	14	.	TRBD1	TGTGCCAGCAGACCCAATCGACAGGGGGGTGGCTACACCTTC	CASRPNRQGGGYTF
TRBV9	TRBJ2-2	18	.	TRBD2	TGTGCCAGCAGCGTAGGTCCCTTCACTAGCGGGGGAGCCGGGGAGCTGTTTTTT	CASSVGPFTSGGAGELFF
TRBV5-1	TRBJ2-3	14	.	.	TGCGCCAGCAGCGCGGGACAGAACACAGATACGCAGTATTTT	CASSAGQNTDTQYF
TRBV9	TRBJ1-2	16	.	TRBD1	TGTGCCAGCAGCACCCGACAGGGGGCCCAAAGGAATGGCTACACCTTC	CASSTRQGAQRNGYTF
TRBV2	TRBJ2-5	12	.	.	TGTGCCAGCAGGCCTAGCCAAGAGACCCAGTACTTC	CASRPSQETQYF
TRBV20-1	TRBJ2-3	11	.	.	TGCAGTGCTCCACTCGCAGATACGCAGTATTTT	CSAPLADTQYF
TRBV7-9	TRBJ2-1	12	once	.	TGTGCCAGCAGCTCAGGATTCAGTGAGCAGTTCTTC	CASSSGFSEQFF
TRBV4-3	TRBJ2-2	15	.	.	TGCGCCAGCAGCCAACTCGTAACAGCCTTCGGGGAGCTGTTTTTT	CASSQLVTAFGELFF
TRBV27	TRBJ2-7	16	.	TRBD1	TGTGCCAGCAGTTTGGGAATCGGGACAGGGTGGTACGAGCAGTACTTC	CASSLGIGTGWYEQYF
TRBV6-5	TRBJ2-1	11	.	.	TGTGCCAGCAGTTACCAGGGATCGAAAGTCTTC	CASSYQGSKVF
TRBV30	TRBJ1-4	15	.	.	TGTGCCTGGAGTGTAAGCGATACCGAATGGGAAAAACTGTTTTTT	CAWSVSDTEWEKLFF
TRBV29-1	TRBJ2-2	14	.	TRBD1	TGCAGCGTCCAGAGACAGGGTAAAGGCGGGGAGCTGTTTTTT	CSVQRQGKGGELFF
TRBV9	TRBJ2-2	18	.	TRBD1	TGTGCCAGCAGCGTAGAAGGACAGGGGGCAATCAGGACCGGGGAGCTGTTTTTT	CASSVEGQGAIRTGELFF
TRBV5-4	TRBJ2-7	16	.	TRBD2	TGTGCCAGCAGCCTATCTAGCGGGTTCCTCTCCTACGAGCAGTACTTC	CASSLSSGFLSYEQYF
TRBV4-1	TRBJ2-7	17	.	TRBD2	TGCGCCAGCAGCCCCTGGAAAAGACTAGCGGGGGCCTACGAGCAGTACTTC	CASSPWKRLAGAYEQYF